This passage covers 8 T cell receptor beta chains from one sample sequenced in a study of identical twins. MiXCR, applied by TCRdb to the 5' RACE reads, yields one record per CDR3 protein. The sample has around 490,000 distinct CDR3 sequences; about 15% are singletons. These data were also reused for a study on yellow fever vaccine responses in identical twins.

The sequenced material came from CD4+ T cells sorted from blood. These receptors all come from a young woman in good health.

J is TRBJ1-1 and V is TRBV29-1; the D gene is possibly TRBD1 (6 bases). With 7 bases removed from V and 2 bases from J, the gap between germline ends came to 17 bases. There are 14 residues in the CDR3. Germline values: CDR1 SQVTM, CDR2 ANQGSEA. The CDR3 region has the DNA TGCAGCGCCGGACAGCCACCCGGAAACACTGAAGCTTTCTTT. It specifies CSAGQPPGNTEAFF.

This clonotype was seen a handful of times. The gene calls are TRBV3-1 and TRBJ2-6, with TRBD1 as a possible D gene (5 bases). The germline CDR1 and CDR2 sequences are LGHDT and YNNKEL (reference sequence). The ends were cut back, 4 bases at V and 1 base at J, with 23 bases in the middle. This CDR3 spans 20 amino acids. CDR3 sequence (DNA): TGTGCCAGCAGCCGAGATAAGGTTGGTCAGGGCGGATCTGGGGCCAACGTCCTGACTTTC. Encoded protein: CASSRDKVGQGGSGANVLTF.

This clonotype was seen only a few times. The chain employs TRBV7-9 and TRBJ1-4; 7 bases align to TRBD1. Germline values: CDR1 SEHNR, CDR2 FQNEAQ (reference sequence). The CDR3 is made up of 14 amino acids. V dropped 5 bases and J dropped 6; count of bases not matched to a gene: 6. CDR3 in amino acids: CASSRRQGDEKLFF. The DNA for the CDR3 is TGTGCCAGCAGCCGCCGACAGGGTGATGAAAAACTGTTTTTT.

V gene TRBV5-1 combines with J gene TRBJ2-6; D not resolved. The CDR3 length is 17 residues. Germline-derived CDR1 and CDR2 are SGHRS and YFSETQ. The V end was cut by 0 bases, the J end by 2 bases, with 12 bases between. Here the CDR3 reads CASSLGPDQTGANVLTF. Here the CDR3 DNA reads TGCGCCAGCAGCTTGGGGCCAGATCAAACTGGGGCCAACGTCCTGACTTTC.

The table lists this clonotype with a few counts. This chain joins TRBV7-2 and TRBJ2-3; weak D call: TRBD1 (6 bases). Germline-derived CDR1 and CDR2 are SGHTA and FQGNSA. V lost 3 bases, J lost 14 bases, and 15 bases lay in between. The CDR3 totals 12 residues. This CDR3 reads CASSFPGTTPYF. In DNA form, the CDR3 reads TGTGCCAGCAGCTTCCCCGGGACAACCCCGTATTTT.

The chain links TRBV20-1 to TRBJ2-1; a possible D gene is TRBD2 (6 bases). This CDR3 comprises 16 residues. The germline gives CDR1 DFQATT, CDR2 SNEGSKA (reference sequence). The V gene lost 2 bases and the J gene lost 2 bases, with 16 bases spanning the gap. DNA of the CDR3: TGCAGTGCTAGAAAGGGTAGCGGATTTGCCTACAATGAGCAGTTCTTC. As protein: CSARKGSGFAYNEQFF.

V usage is TRBV29-1 and J usage is TRBJ2-3, with a tentative D call TRBD1 (5 bases). Trimming took off 3 bases at V and 0 bases at J, with 10 bases between the two ends. CDR3 length: 14 residues. CDR1 and CDR2 from the germline V gene are SQVTM and ANQGSEA. The CDR3 DNA sequence: TGCAGCGTTGAGGACATAAGTAGCACAGATACGCAGTATTTT. This encodes CSVEDISSTDTQYF.

This clonotype was detected a few times. V usage is TRBV6-2 or TRBV6-3 and J usage is TRBJ1-1; D is undetermined. The CDR3 covers 12 residues. Trimming stripped 7 bases from V and 6 bases from J, with 12 bases between. Germline CDR1 is MNHEY and CDR2 is SVGEGT. CDR3 DNA sequence: TGTGCCAGCATCCTTTGGGTCGCTGAAGCTTTCTTT. It specifies CASILWVAEAFF.